The subject of this entry is one T cell receptor beta chain. Its antigen is not identified. Primers: 60 Vbeta forward and 13 Jbeta reverse. Assay: immunoSEQ multiplex PCR; the TCRdb copy retains only in-frame clones and omits some. The sample gives approximately 110,000 clones, 76% of which show up once; over 8% is in the top ten. The record originates from a study of cytomegalovirus exposure and HLA in healthy donors. Study-wide results and caveats: Earlier results showed most TCR beta V segments being productive about 87% or about 30% of the time. Reports credit the classifier with highly specific, highly sensitive diagnosis of cytomegalovirus status.

CDR1 and CDR2 (germline): SNHLY, FYNNEI. There are 14 residues in the CDR3. V dropped 2 bases and J dropped 6; count of bases not matched to a gene: 2. Unrecorded immune exposure was likely among donors, who were nominally healthy when sampled. The sample was PBMCs. V is TRBV2 and J is TRBJ2-7; 12 bases map to TRBD1. The origin of this receptor is a man between 40 and 49 years old in good health and CMV-seropositive. The CDR3 is CASSEKGQGAEQYF. CDR3 nucleotides: TGTGCCAGCAGTGAAAAGGGACAGGGGGCCGAGCAGTACTTC. The entire variable domain, with the rest obtained from reference TRBV2 and TRBJ2-7, is as follows: EPEVTQTPSHQVTQMGQEVILRCVPISNHLYFYWYRQILGQKVEFLVSFYNNEISEKSEIFDDQFSVERPDGSNFTLKIRSTKLEDSAMYFCASSEKGQGAEQYFGPGTRLTVT.